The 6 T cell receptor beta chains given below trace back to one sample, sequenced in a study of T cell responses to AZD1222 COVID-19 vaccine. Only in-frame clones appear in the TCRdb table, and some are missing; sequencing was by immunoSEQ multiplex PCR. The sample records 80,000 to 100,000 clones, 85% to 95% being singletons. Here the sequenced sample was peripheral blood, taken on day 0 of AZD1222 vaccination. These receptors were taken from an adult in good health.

The CDR3 sequence: CASSLRFTGELFF. CDR3 sequence (DNA): TGCGCCAGCAGCTTGAGGTTCACCGGGGAGCTGTTTTTT. The genes are TRBV5-1 and TRBJ2-2; D unclear. Germline V gene lookup returns CDR1 SGHRS and CDR2 YFSETQ. The V gene lost 1 base and the J gene lost 4 bases, with 5 bases spanning the gap. The CDR3 contains 13 residues.

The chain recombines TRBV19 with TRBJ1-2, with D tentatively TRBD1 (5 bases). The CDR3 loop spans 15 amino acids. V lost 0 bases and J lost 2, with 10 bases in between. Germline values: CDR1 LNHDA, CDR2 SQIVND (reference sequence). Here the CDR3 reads CASSIDATENYGYTF. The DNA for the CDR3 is TGTGCCAGTAGTATAGACGCGACAGAAAACTATGGCTACACCTTC.

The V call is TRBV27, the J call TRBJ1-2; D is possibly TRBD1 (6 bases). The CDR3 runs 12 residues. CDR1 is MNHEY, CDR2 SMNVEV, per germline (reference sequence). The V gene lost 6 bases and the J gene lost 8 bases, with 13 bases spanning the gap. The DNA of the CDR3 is TGTGCCAGCAGGGGGAGGGGGAACGGCTACACCTTC. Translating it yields CASRGRGNGYTF.

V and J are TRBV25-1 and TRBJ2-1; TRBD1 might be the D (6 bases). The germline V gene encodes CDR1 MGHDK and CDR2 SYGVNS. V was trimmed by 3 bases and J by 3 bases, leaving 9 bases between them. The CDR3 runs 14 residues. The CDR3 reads CASSDTGFYNEQFF. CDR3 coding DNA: TGTGCCAGCAGTGATACAGGGTTCTACAATGAGCAGTTCTTC.

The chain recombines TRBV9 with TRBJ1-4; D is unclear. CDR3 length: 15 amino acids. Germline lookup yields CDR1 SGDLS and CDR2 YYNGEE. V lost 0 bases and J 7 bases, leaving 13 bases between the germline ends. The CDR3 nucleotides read TGTGCCAGCAGCGTAGGGGGTCGGCCCTCTGAAAAACTGTTTTTT. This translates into CASSVGGRPSEKLFF.

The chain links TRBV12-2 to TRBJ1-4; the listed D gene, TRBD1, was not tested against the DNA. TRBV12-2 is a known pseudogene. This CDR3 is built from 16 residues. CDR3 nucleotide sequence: TGTGCAAGTCGCTTACCAGGGACAGGGGTAAGTGAAAAACTGTTTTTT. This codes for CASRLPGTGVSEKLFF.